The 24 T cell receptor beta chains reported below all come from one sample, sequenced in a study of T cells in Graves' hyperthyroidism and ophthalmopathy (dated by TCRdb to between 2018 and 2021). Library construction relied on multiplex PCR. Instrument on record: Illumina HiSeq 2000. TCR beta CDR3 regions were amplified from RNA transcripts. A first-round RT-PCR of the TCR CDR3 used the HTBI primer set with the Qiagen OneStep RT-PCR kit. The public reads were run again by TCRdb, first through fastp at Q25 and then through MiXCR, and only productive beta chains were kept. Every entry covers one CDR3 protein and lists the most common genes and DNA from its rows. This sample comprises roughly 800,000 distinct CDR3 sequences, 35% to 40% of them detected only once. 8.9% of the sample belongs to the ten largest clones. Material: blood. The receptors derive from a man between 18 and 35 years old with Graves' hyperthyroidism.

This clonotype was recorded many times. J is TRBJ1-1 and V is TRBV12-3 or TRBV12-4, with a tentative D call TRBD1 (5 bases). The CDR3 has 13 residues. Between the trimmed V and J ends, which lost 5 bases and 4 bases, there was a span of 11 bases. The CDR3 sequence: CASSPQGVTEAFF. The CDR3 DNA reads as TGTGCCAGCAGTCCGCAAGGGGTCACTGAAGCTTTCTTT.

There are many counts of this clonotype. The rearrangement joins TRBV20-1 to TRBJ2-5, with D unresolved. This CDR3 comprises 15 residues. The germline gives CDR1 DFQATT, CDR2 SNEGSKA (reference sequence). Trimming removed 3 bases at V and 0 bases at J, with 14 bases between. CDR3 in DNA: TGCAGTGCTAGCCACATCCTGCACAACCAAGAGACCCAGTACTTC. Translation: CSASHILHNQETQYF.

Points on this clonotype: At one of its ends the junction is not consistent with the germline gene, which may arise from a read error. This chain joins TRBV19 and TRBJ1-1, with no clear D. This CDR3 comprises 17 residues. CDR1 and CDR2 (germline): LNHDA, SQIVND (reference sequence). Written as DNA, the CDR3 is TGTGCCAGTAGTACCCTCCTCACGGGGAGCATGAACACTGAAGCTCTCTTT. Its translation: CASSTLLTGSMNTEALF.

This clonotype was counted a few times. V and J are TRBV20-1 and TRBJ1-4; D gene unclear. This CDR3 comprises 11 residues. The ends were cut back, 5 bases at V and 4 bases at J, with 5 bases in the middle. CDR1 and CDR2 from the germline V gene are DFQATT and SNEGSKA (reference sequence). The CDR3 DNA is TGCAGTGCTTCGGATAATGAAAAACTGTTTTTT. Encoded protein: CSASDNEKLFF.

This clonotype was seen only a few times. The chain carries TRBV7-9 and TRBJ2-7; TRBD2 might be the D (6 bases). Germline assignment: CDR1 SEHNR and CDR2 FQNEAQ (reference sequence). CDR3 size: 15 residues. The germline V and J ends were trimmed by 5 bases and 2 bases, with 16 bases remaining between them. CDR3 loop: CASSQDLGLTYEQYF. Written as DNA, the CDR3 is TGTGCCAGCAGCCAAGATCTGGGACTTACCTACGAGCAGTACTTC. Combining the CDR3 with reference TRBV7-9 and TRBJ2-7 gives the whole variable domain DTGVSQNPRHKITKRGQNVTFRCDPISEHNRLYWYRQTLGQGPEFLTYFQNEAQLEKSRLLSDRFSAERPKGSFSTLEIQRTEQGDSAMYLCASSQDLGLTYEQYFGPGTRLTVT.

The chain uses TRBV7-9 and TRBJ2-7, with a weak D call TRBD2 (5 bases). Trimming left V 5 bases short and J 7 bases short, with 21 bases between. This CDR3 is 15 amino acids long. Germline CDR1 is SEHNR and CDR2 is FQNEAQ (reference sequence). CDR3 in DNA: TGTGCCAGCAGCCGATCGGACCTCCGGGGTGGAGAGCAGTACTTC. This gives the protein CASSRSDLRGGEQYF.

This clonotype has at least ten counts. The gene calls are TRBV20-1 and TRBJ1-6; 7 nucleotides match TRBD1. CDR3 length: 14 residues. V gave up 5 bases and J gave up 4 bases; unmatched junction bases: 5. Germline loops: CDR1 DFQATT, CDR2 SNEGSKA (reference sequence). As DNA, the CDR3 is TGCAGTGCTGTCGACAGGGCATATAATTCACCCCTCCACTTT. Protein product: CSAVDRAYNSPLHF.

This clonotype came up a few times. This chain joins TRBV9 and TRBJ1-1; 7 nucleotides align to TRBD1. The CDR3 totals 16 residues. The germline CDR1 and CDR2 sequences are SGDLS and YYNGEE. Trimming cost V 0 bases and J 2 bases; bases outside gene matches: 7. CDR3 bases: TGTGCCAGCAGCGTAGAGAAGGGACAGATTAACACTGAAGCTTTCTTT. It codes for CASSVEKGQINTEAFF.

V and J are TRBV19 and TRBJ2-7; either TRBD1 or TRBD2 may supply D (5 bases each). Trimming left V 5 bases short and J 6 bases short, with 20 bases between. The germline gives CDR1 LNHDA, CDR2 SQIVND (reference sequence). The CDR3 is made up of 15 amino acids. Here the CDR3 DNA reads TGTGCCAGTAGTCCTCGGGACCTTCAGAGGCTCGAGCAGTACTTC. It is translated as CASSPRDLQRLEQYF. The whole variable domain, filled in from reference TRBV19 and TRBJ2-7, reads DGGITQSPKYLFRKEGQNVTLSCEQNLNHDAMYWYRQDPGQGLRLIYYSQIVNDFQKGDIAEGYSVSREKKESFPLTVTSAQKNPTAFYLCASSPRDLQRLEQYFGPGTRLTVT.

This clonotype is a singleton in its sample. CDR3 in amino acids: CSARKGETTEAFF. CDR3 DNA: TGCAGTGCTAGGAAGGGCGAGACGACTGAAGCTTTCTTT. The V call is TRBV20-1, the J call TRBJ1-1; no clear D. There are 13 residues in the CDR3. The germline V and J ends were trimmed by 3 bases and 5 bases, with 13 bases remaining between them. Looked up from germline, CDR1 is DFQATT and CDR2 is SNEGSKA (reference sequence).

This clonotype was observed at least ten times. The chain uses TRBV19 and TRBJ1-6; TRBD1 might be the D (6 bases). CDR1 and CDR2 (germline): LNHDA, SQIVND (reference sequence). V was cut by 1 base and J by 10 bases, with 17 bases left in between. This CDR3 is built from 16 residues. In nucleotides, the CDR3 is TGTGCCAGTAGTATAGGCCCAAGGACAGAAGCGTCACCCCTCCACTTT. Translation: CASSIGPRTEASPLHF.

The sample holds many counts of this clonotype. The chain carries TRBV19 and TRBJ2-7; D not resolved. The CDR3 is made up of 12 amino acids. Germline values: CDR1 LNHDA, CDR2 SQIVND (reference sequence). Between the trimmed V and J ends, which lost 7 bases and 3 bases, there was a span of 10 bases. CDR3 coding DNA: TGTGCCAGTACAGACAAGTTCTACGAGCAGTACTTC. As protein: CASTDKFYEQYF.

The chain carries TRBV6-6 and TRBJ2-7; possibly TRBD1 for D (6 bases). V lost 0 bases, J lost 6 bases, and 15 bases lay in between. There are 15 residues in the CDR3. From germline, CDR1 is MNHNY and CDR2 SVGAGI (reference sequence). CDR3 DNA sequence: TGTGCCAGCAGTTACTCACAGGGAAGGGTGGGCGAGCAGTACTTC. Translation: CASSYSQGRVGEQYF.

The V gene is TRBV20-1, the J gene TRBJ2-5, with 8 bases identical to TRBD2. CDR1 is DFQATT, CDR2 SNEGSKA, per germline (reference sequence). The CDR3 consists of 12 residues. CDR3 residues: CSRAGVGETQYF. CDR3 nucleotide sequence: TGCAGCCGAGCGGGAGTCGGAGAGACCCAGTACTTC.

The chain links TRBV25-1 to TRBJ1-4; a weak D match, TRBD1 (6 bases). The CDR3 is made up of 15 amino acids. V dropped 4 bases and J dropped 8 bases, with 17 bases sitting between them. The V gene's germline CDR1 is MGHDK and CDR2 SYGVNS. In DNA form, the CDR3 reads TGTGCCAGCAGTGCTGGGGGCGGACCTTGGGAAAAACTGTTTTTT. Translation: CASSAGGGPWEKLFF.

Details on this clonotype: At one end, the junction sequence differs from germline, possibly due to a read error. The CDR3: CSASGVVVRF. The CDR3 region has the DNA TGCAGTGCTAGCGGGGTGGTCGTCAGGTTC. This chain joins TRBV20-1 and TRBJ2-5, with TRBD2 as a possible D gene (5 bases). The CDR3 covers 10 residues. The V gene's germline CDR1 is DFQATT and CDR2 SNEGSKA (reference sequence).

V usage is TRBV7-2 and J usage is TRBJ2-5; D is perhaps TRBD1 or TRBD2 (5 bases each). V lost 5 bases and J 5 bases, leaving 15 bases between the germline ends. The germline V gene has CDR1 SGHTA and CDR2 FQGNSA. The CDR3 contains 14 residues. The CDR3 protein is CASSPYLGDETQYF. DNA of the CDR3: TGTGCCAGCAGCCCATACTTGGGGGATGAGACCCAGTACTTC.

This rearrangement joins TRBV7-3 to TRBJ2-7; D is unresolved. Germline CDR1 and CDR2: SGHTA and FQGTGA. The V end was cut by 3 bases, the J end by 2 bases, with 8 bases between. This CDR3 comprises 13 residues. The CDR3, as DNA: TGTGCCAGCAGCTTGGAATACGCCTACGAGCAGTACTTC. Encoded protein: CASSLEYAYEQYF. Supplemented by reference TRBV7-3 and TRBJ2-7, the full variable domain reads GAGVSQTPSNKVTEKGKYVELRCDPISGHTALYWYRQSLGQGPEFLIYFQGTGAADDSGLPNDRFFAVRPEGSVSTLKIQRTERGDSAVYLCASSLEYAYEQYFGPGTRLTVT.

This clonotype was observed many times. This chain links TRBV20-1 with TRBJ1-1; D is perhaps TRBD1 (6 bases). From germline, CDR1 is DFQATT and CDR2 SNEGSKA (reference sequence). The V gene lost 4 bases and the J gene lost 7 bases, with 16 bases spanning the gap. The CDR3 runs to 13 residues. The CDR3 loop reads CSAKTRGVGEAFF. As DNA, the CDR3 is TGCAGTGCTAAGACCAGGGGCGTTGGTGAAGCTTTCTTT.

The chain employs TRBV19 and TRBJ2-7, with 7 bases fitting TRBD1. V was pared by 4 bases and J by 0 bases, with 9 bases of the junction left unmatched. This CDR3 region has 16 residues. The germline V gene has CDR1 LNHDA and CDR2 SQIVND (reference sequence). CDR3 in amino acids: CASSNDRDSLSYEQYF. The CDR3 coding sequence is TGTGCCAGTAGTAACGACCGGGACAGCCTCTCCTACGAGCAGTACTTC. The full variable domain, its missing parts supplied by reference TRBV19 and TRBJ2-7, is DGGITQSPKYLFRKEGQNVTLSCEQNLNHDAMYWYRQDPGQGLRLIYYSQIVNDFQKGDIAEGYSVSREKKESFPLTVTSAQKNPTAFYLCASSNDRDSLSYEQYFGPGTRLTVT.

CDR3 loop: CSAPRGTTNEKLFF. The CDR3 DNA sequence: TGCAGTGCCCCCAGGGGGACAACTAATGAAAAACTGTTTTTT. The rearrangement links TRBV20-1 to TRBJ1-4, with TRBD1 matching 7 bases. V shed 6 bases, J shed 0 bases, and the junction held 4 bases outside the gene matches. Germline-derived CDR1 and CDR2 are DFQATT and SNEGSKA (reference sequence). The CDR3 covers 14 residues.

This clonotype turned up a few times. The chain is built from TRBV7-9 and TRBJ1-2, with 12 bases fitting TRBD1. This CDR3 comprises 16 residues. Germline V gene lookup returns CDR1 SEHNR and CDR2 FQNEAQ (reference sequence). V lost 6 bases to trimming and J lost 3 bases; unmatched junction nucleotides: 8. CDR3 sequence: CASSALGQGADYGYTF. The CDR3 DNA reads TGTGCCAGCAGTGCCCTGGGACAGGGGGCGGACTATGGCTACACCTTC.

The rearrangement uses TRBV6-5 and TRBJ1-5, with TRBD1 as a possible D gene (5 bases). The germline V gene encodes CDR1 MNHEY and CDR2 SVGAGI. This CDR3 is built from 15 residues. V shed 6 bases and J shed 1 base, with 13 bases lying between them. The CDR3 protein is CASRLSGTSNQPQHF. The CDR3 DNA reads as TGTGCCAGCAGGCTCTCAGGGACGAGCAATCAGCCCCAGCATTTT.

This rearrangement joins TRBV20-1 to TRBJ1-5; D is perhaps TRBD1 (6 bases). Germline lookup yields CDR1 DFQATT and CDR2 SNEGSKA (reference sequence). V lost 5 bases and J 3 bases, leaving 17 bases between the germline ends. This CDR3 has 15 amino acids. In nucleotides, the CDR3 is TGCAGTGCTGGAAGAAGGGGGGGGTACAATCAGCCCCAGCATTTT. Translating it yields CSAGRRGGYNQPQHF.